This TCR beta chain derives from a study of identical twins. General study findings and limits: Zero-insertion findings could be partly confounded by invariant cells (MAIT and iNKT cells). Beta clonotypes that were abundant in cord blood contained fewer insertions, a pattern absent from memory repertoires.

Unique molecular identifiers were present on cDNA, and template switching added a universal primer site. TCRdb called the 5' RACE reads again in MiXCR, with one record for every CDR3 protein. The sample includes 500,000 to 650,000 distinct CDR3 sequences, just over 7% of them seen just once. Only a few counts were recorded for this clonotype. The antigen remains undetermined. All donors comprised healthy Caucasians. Germline-derived CDR1 and CDR2 are SGHAT and FQNNGV. The CDR3 is 21 amino acids. Between the trimmed V and J ends, which lost 7 bases and 6 bases, there was a span of 37 bases. These data were likewise used in another study, on yellow fever vaccine responses in identical twins.

This chain links TRBV11-2 with TRBJ2-1; a weak D match, TRBD2 (6 bases). The specimen sequenced was PBMCs. The clonotype was recovered from a woman in her late teens or twenties in good health. In DNA form, the CDR3 reads TGTGCCAGCATCATCCTCGGGTACGGTCTAGCGAACCAGAGACTTCTCAATGAGCAGTTCTTC. Translating it yields CASIILGYGLANQRLLNEQFF.